Below are 15 T cell receptor beta chains sequenced from a single sample in a study of radiation and T cells in renal cell carcinoma (dated by TCRdb to about 2020). Libraries were constructed by the immunoSEQ multiplex PCR assay. TCRdb holds this immuneACCESS table with in-frame rearrangements only. Some clones are missing; in checked studies, unresolved V genes explain under half, and the rest has no known cause. The table for this sample lists around 78,000 clones; nearly 90% of them were counted only once. The ten largest clones represent about 6% of the sample. This specimen's time point label, per the study, means: blood 4 weeks post-SBRT, at nephrectomy. The treatment or condition label on this specimen signifies: 15 Gy SBRT to primary tumor, nephrectomy 4 weeks later. Sequences were derived from blood, sampled from a patient whose treatment included radiotherapy and nephrectomy. The source is a woman in her 70s with renal cell carcinoma.

V is TRBV7-9 and J is TRBJ1-1; 8 nucleotides match TRBD1. V trimming: 2 bases; J trimming: 6 bases; junction bases outside the gene matches: 2. The length of the CDR3 is 13 residues. Germline CDR1 reads SEHNR; CDR2 reads FQNEAQ (reference sequence). DNA of the CDR3: TGTGCCAGCAGCTTAACGGACAGGGCTGAAGCTTTCTTT. Amino acids: CASSLTDRAEAFF.

The chain combines TRBV5-1 with TRBJ2-7; TRBD1 agrees at 8 bases. Germline V lookup: CDR1 SGHRS, CDR2 YFSETQ. The length of the CDR3 is 14 residues. V lost 4 bases to trimming and J lost 7 bases; unmatched junction nucleotides: 10. CDR3: CASSADAGGYEQYF. The CDR3, as DNA: TGCGCCAGCAGCGCGGACGCAGGGGGCTATGAGCAGTACTTC.

V is TRBV28 and J is TRBJ1-2; D call uncertain. V lost 1 base to trimming and J lost 7 bases, with 13 bases between them. The CDR3 has 14 residues. Germline loops: CDR1 MDHEN, CDR2 SYDVKM. In DNA form, the CDR3 reads TGTGCCAGCAGTTTATCAACCCCTCCAGTTGGCTACACCTTC. Its protein product is CASSLSTPPVGYTF.

The V and J genes are TRBV2 and TRBJ2-7; tentative D call: TRBD1 (6 bases). This CDR3 has 13 residues. Germline V gives CDR1 SNHLY, CDR2 FYNNEI. V dropped 5 bases and J dropped 5 bases, with 13 bases sitting between them. The CDR3 DNA sequence: TGTGCCAGCAGTCTGGACAGTGTCAACGAGCAGTACTTC. Its translation is CASSLDSVNEQYF.

This clone was counted a single time. The chain links TRBV7-9 to TRBJ2-2; TRBD1 agrees at 12 bases. V gave up 5 bases and J gave up 6 bases; unmatched junction bases: 10. The germline V gene encodes CDR1 SEHNR and CDR2 FQNEAQ (reference sequence). This CDR3 has 17 residues. As DNA, the CDR3 is TGTGCCAGCAGCACGGGACAGGGGGCGCTAAGTTCCGGGGAGCTGTTTTTT. Protein sequence: CASSTGQGALSSGELFF.

The chain employs TRBV5-6 and TRBJ1-2; D perhaps matches TRBD1 (6 bases). V lost 6 bases and J 8 bases, leaving 20 bases between the germline ends. The CDR3 consists of 14 residues. Germline loops: CDR1 SGHDT, CDR2 YYEEEE. The CDR3 DNA reads TGTGCCAGCAACCCCTATCAGGGGATGAGGGGCTACACCTTC. It yields the protein CASNPYQGMRGYTF.

The rearrangement links TRBV5-1 to TRBJ2-7; 7 bases are shared with TRBD1. The germline gives CDR1 SGHRS, CDR2 YFSETQ. V was pared by 3 bases and J by 2 bases, with 2 bases of the junction left unmatched. This CDR3 region has 13 residues. The chain's CDR3 is CASSSGQTYEQYF. The CDR3 bases are TGCGCCAGCAGCTCGGGACAGACCTACGAGCAGTACTTC. Full variable domain (remainder filled in from reference TRBV5-1 and TRBJ2-7): KAGVTQTPRYLIKTRGQQVTLSCSPISGHRSVSWYQQTPGQGLQFLFEYFSETQRNKGNFPGRFSGRQFSNSRSEMNVSTLELGDSALYLCASSSGQTYEQYFGPGTRLTVT.

The chain couples TRBV9 to TRBJ1-2; TRBD1 might be the D (6 bases). Germline assignment: CDR1 SGDLS and CDR2 YYNGEE. The V and J ends lost 4 bases and 4 bases respectively, with 14 bases between them. The CDR3 covers 14 residues. The CDR3 region is CASSPVQGSYGYTF. The CDR3 coding sequence is TGTGCCAGCAGCCCAGTACAGGGCAGCTATGGCTACACCTTC.

This chain connects TRBV7-3 to TRBJ2-2; TRBD2 agrees at 7 bases. Germline V lookup: CDR1 SGHTA, CDR2 FQGTGA. The CDR3 is 17 residues long. Trimming at V came to 4 bases and at J to 3 bases, leaving 11 bases not matched to a gene. This CDR3 reads CASSSVGASGDTGELFF. The CDR3, as DNA: TGTGCCAGCAGCTCGGTCGGGGCTAGCGGAGACACCGGGGAGCTGTTTTTT. The complete variable domain, with remaining parts taken from reference TRBV7-3 and TRBJ2-2, reads GAGVSQTPSNKVTEKGKYVELRCDPISGHTALYWYRQSLGQGPEFLIYFQGTGAADDSGLPNDRFFAVRPEGSVSTLKIQRTERGDSAVYLCASSSVGASGDTGELFFGEGSRLTVL.

The chain carries TRBV5-6 and TRBJ1-2; D is possibly TRBD1 (5 bases). V lost 0 bases and J lost 5, with 14 bases in between. The CDR3 spans 15 residues. Germline V gene lookup returns CDR1 SGHDT and CDR2 YYEEEE. CDR3 protein: CASSLALDTRYGYTF. As DNA, the CDR3 is TGTGCCAGCAGCTTGGCTCTGGACACTAGATATGGCTACACCTTC.

The chain joins TRBV18 to TRBJ2-2; 11 bases are shared with TRBD1. Germline V CDR1 and CDR2: KGHSH, LQKENI. This CDR3 region has 16 residues. The J segment lost 5 bases and the V segment lost 6 bases, leaving 8 bases of the junction unmatched. The CDR3 reads CASSPGQGVRTGELFF. CDR3 DNA sequence: TGTGCCAGCTCGCCGGGACAGGGGGTCAGGACCGGGGAGCTGTTTTTT.

The sample holds one count of this clone. The chain combines TRBV6-6 with TRBJ1-2; TRBD1 might be the D (6 bases). Germline V gives CDR1 MNHNY, CDR2 SVGAGI (reference sequence). The V and J ends lost 6 bases and 6 bases respectively, with 14 bases between them. This CDR3 contains 13 residues. CDR3 region: CASSPQGGHGYTF. CDR3 coding DNA: TGTGCCAGCAGCCCACAGGGTGGTCATGGCTACACCTTC.

This clone was detected once. V and J are TRBV29-1 and TRBJ2-1; D remains unclear. V was clipped by 7 bases and J by 5 bases, with 6 bases between them. The CDR3 totals 10 residues. The V gene's germline CDR1 is SQVTM and CDR2 ANQGSEA. The CDR3 protein is CSAAHNEQFF. The CDR3 nucleotides read TGCAGCGCCGCCCACAATGAGCAGTTCTTC.

The J gene is TRBJ2-6, the V gene TRBV21-1; the tabulated D call, TRBD1, remains unverified against the DNA. TRBV21-1 is a pseudogene. The CDR3 sequence is 13 residues long. CDR3 residues: CASRASGANVLTF. CDR3 nucleotide sequence: TGTGCCAGCAGGGCCAGTGGGGCCAACGTCCTGACTTTC.

Written as DNA, the CDR3 is TGTGCCAGCAGCTTTTTCGCGGGGGGCTACGAGCAGTACTTC. Translation: CASSFFAGGYEQYF. The V and J genes are TRBV11-2 and TRBJ2-7; 8 nucleotides match TRBD2. This CDR3 is built from 14 residues. Germline V gene data show CDR1 as SGHAT and CDR2 as FQNNGV. J was trimmed by 3 bases and V by 3 bases; bases with no gene match: 4. Complete variable domain (other parts from reference TRBV11-2 and TRBJ2-7): EAGVAQSPRYKIIEKRQSVAFWCNPISGHATLYWYQQILGQGPKLLIQFQNNGVVDDSQLPKDRFSAERLKGVDSTLKIQPAKLEDSAVYLCASSFFAGGYEQYFGPGTRLTVT.